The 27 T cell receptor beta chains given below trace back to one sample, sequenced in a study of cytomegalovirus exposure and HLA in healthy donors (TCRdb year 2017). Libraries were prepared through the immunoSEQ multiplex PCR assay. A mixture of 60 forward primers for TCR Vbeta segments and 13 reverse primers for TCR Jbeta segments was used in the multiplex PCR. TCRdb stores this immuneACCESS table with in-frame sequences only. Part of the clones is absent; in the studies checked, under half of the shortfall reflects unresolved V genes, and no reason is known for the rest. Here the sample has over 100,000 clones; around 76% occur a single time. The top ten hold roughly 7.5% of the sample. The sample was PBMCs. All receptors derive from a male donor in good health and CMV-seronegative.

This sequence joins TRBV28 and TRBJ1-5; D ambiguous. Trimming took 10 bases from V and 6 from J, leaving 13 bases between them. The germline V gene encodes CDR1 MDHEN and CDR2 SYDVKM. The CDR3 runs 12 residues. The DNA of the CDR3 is TGTGCCACCGGGGTAGGAAGTCAGCCCCAGCATTTT. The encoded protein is CATGVGSQPQHF. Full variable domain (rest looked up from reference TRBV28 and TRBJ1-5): DVKVTQSSRYLVKRTGEKVFLECVQDMDHENMFWYRQDPGLGLRLIYFSYDVKMKEKGDIPEGYSVSREKKERFSLILESASTNQTSMYLCATGVGSQPQHFGDGTRLSIL.

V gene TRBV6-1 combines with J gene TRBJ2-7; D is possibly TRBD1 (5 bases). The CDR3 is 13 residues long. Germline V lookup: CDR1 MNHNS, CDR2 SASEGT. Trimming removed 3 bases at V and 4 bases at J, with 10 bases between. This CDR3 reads CASSDQGWYEQYF. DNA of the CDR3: TGTGCCAGCAGTGACCAGGGTTGGTACGAGCAGTACTTC.

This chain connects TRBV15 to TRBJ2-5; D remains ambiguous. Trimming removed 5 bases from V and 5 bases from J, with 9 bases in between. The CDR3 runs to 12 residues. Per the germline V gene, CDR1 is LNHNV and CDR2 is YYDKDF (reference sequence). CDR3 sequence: CATSPERETQYF. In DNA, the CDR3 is TGTGCCACCAGCCCAGAGAGGGAGACCCAGTACTTC.

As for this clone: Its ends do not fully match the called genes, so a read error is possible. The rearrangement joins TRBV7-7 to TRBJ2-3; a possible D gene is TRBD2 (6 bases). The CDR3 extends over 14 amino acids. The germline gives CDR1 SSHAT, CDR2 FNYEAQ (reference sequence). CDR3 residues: CASSRGLGTDTQYF. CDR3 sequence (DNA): TGTGCTAGCAGCCGGGGGTTGGGCACAGATACGCAGTATTTT.

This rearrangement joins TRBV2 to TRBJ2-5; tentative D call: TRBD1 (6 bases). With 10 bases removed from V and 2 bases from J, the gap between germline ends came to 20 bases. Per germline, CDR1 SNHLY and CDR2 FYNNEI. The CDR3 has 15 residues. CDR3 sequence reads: CATGDVGGSQETQYF. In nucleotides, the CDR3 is TGTGCCACAGGGGATGTAGGGGGTTCTCAAGAGACCCAGTACTTC.

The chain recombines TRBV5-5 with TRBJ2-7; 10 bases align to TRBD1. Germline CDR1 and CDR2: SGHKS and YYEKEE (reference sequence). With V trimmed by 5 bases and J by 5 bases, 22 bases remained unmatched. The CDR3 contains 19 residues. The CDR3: CASSSSGTGVPPYRHEQYF. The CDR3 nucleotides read TGTGCCAGCAGTTCATCCGGGACAGGGGTTCCCCCCTACCGCCACGAGCAGTACTTC.

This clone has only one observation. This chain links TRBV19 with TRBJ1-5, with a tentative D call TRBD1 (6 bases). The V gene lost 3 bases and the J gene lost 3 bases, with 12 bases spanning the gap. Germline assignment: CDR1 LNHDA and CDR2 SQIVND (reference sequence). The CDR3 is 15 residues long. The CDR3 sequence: CASSMAQGFNQPQHF. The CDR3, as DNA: TGTGCCAGTAGTATGGCACAGGGATTCAATCAGCCCCAGCATTTT.

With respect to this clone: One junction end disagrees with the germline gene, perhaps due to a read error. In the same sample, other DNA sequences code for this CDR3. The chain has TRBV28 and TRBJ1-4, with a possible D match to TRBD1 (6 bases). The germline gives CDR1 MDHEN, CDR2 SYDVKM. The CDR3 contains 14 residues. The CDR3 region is CATLRAGANEKLFF. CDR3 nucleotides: TGTGCCACCCTCCGGGCAGGGGCTAATGAAAAGCTGTTTTTT.

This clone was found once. The chain's CDR3 is CACQRSGDSGNTIYF. CDR3 DNA sequence: TGTGCCTGTCAGCGTTCAGGGGACTCTGGAAACACCATATATTTT. The chain combines TRBV30 with TRBJ1-3; perhaps TRBD1 as D (6 bases). Germline V gives CDR1 GTSNPN, CDR2 SVGIG (reference sequence). This CDR3 is 15 amino acids long. V lost 6 bases to trimming and J lost 0 bases, with 15 bases between them. Full variable domain (remainder filled in from reference TRBV30 and TRBJ1-3): SQTIHQWPATLVQPVGSPLSLECTVEGTSNPNLYWYRQAAGRGLQLLFYSVGIGQISSEVPQNLSASRPQDRQFILSSKKLLLSDSGFYLCACQRSGDSGNTIYFGEGSWLTVV.

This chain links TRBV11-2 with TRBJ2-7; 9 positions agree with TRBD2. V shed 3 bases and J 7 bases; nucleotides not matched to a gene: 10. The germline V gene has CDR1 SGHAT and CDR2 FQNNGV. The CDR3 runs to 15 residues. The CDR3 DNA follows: TGTGCCAGCAGCTTCGCCAGCGGGGGGCCAAAGGAGCAGTACTTC. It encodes CASSFASGGPKEQYF. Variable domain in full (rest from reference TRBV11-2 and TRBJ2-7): EAGVAQSPRYKIIEKRQSVAFWCNPISGHATLYWYQQILGQGPKLLIQFQNNGVVDDSQLPKDRFSAERLKGVDSTLKIQPAKLEDSAVYLCASSFASGGPKEQYFGPGTRLTVT.

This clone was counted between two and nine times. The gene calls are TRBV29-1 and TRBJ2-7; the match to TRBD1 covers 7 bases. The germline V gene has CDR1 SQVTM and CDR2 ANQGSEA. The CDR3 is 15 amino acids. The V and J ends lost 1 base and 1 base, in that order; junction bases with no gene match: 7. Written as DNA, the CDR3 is TGCAGCGTTGAAGTCCCGACAGGGTTGTCCTACGAGCAGTACTTC. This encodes CSVEVPTGLSYEQYF.

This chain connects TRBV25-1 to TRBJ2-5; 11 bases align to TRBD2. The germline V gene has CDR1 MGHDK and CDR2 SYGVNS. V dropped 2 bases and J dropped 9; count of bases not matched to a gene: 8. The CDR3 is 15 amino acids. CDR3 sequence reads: CASSEPLAGAFSQYF. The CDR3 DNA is TGTGCCAGCAGTGAACCACTAGCGGGGGCCTTCTCCCAGTACTTC.

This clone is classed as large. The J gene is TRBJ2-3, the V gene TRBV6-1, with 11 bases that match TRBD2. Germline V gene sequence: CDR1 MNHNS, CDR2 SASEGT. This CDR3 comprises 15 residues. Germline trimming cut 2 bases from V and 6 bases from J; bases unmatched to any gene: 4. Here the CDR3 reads CASSELAGGLDTQYF. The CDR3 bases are TGTGCCAGCAGTGAACTAGCGGGGGGCCTTGATACGCAGTATTTT.

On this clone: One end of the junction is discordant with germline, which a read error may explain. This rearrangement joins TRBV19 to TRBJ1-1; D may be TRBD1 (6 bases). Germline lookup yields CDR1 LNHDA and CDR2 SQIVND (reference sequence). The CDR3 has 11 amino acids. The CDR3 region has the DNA TGTGCCAGTAGTATAGACCGGACAGCCTCCTTT. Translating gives CASSIDRTASF.

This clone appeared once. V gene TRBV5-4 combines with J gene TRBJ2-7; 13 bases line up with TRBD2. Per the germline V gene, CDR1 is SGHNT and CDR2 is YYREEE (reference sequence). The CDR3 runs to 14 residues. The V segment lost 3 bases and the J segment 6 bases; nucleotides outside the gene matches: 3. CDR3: CASSWTSGGGEQYF. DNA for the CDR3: TGTGCCAGCAGCTGGACTAGCGGGGGTGGCGAGCAGTACTTC. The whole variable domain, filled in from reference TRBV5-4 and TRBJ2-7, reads ETGVTQSPTHLIKTRGQQVTLRCSSQSGHNTVSWYQQALGQGPQFIFQYYREEENGRGNFPPRFSGLQFPNYSSELNVNALELDDSALYLCASSWTSGGGEQYFGPGTRLTVT.

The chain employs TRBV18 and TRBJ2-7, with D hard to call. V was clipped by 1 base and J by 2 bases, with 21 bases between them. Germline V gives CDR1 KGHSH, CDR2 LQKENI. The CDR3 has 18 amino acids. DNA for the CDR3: TGTGCCAGCTCACCACTCCTTACTCTTGGAGTTAACCCCTACGAGCAGTACTTC. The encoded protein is CASSPLLTLGVNPYEQYF.

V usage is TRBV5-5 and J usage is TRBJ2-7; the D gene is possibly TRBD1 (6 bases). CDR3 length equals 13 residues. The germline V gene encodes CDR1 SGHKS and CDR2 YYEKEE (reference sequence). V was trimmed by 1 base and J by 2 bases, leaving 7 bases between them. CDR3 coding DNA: TGTGCCAGCAGCTTGTACAGGGCCTACGAGCAGTACTTC. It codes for CASSLYRAYEQYF.

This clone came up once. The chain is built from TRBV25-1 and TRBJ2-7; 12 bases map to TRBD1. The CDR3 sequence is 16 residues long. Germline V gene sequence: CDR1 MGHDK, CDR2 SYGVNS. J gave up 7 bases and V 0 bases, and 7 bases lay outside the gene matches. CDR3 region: CASSEYLGQGAKEQYF. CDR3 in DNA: TGTGCCAGCAGTGAATATTTGGGACAGGGGGCAAAGGAGCAGTACTTC.

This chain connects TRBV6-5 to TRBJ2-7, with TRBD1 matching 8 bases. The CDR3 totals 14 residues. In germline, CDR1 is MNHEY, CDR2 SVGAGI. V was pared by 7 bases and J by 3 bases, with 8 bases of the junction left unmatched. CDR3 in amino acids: CASTPLGTGYEQYF. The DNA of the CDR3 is TGTGCCAGCACCCCCCTAGGGACAGGCTACGAGCAGTACTTC.

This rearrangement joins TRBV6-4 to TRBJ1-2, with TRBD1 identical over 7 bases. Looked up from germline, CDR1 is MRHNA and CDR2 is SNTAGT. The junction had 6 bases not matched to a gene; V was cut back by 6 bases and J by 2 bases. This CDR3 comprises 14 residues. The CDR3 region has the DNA TGTGCCAGCAGCCCAGGACAGGCCAACTATGGCTACACCTTC. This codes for CASSPGQANYGYTF.

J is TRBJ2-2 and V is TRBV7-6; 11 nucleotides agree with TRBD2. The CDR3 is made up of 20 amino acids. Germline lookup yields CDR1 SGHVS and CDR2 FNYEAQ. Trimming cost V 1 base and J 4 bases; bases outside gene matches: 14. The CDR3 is CASSLVRAVLAGGGTGELFF. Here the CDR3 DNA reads TGTGCCAGCAGCTTAGTTCGGGCGGTGCTAGCGGGAGGTGGCACCGGGGAGCTGTTTTTT.

In DNA, the CDR3 is TGTGCCAGCAGCTACGCGGGCACTGGGAGCGAGCAGTACTTC. This sequence encodes CASSYAGTGSEQYF. The chain couples TRBV7-3 to TRBJ2-7, with D possibly matching TRBD2 (5 bases). Germline V gene data show CDR1 as SGHTA and CDR2 as FQGTGA. CDR3 length: 14 amino acids. The ends were cut back, 4 bases at V and 6 bases at J, with 16 bases in the middle.

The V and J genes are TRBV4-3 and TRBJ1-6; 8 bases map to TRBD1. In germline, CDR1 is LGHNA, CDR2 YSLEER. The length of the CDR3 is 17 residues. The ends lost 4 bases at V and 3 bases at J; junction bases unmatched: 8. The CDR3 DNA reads TGCGCCAGCAGCCCTGACTCAGGACAGGGCTATAATTCACCCCTCCACTTT. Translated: CASSPDSGQGYNSPLHF.

CDR3 protein: CASSPSGGVSYGYTF. In nucleotides, the CDR3 is TGCGCCAGCAGCCCCTCGGGGGGGGTTTCCTATGGCTACACCTTC. The chain carries TRBV4-3 and TRBJ1-2; D might be TRBD1 (5 bases). The CDR3 runs to 15 residues. V was clipped by 4 bases and J by 4 bases, with 16 bases between them. From germline, CDR1 is LGHNA and CDR2 YSLEER.

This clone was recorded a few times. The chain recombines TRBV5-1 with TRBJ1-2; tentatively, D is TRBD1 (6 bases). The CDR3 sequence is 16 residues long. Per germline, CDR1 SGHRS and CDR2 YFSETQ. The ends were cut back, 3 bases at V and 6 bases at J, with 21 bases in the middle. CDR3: CASSSGLGGLLHGYTF. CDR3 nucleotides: TGCGCCAGCAGCTCTGGCCTGGGGGGGCTCTTACATGGCTACACCTTC.

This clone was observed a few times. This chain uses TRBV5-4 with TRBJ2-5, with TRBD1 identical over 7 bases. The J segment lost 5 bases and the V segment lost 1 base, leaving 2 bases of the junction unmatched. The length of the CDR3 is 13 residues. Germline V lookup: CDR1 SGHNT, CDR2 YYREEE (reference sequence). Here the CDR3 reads CASSLRGRETQYF. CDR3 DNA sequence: TGTGCCAGCAGCTTGAGGGGGCGGGAGACCCAGTACTTC.

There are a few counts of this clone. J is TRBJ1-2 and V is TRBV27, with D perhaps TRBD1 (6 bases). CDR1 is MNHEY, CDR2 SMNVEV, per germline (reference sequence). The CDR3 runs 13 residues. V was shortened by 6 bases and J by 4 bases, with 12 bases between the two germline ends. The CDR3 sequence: CASSTQGFYGYTF. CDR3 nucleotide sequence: TGTGCCAGCAGCACCCAGGGGTTCTATGGCTACACCTTC.